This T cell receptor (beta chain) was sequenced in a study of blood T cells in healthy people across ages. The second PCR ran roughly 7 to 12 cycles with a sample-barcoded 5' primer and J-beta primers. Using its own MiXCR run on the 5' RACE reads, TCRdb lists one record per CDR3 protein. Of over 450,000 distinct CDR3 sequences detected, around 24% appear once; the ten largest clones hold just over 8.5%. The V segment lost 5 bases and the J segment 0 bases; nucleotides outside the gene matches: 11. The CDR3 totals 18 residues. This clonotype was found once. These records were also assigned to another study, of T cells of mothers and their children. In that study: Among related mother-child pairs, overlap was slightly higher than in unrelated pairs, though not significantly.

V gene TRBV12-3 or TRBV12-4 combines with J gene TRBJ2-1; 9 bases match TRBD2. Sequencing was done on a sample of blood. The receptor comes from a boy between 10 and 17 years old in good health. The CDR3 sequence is CASSGNSGRDSSYNEQFF. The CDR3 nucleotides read TGTGCCAGCAGTGGAAATAGCGGGAGAGACAGCTCCTACAATGAGCAGTTCTTC.